The clone carrying this TCR beta chain was seen a few times. Generated by immunoSEQ multiplex PCR, the TCRdb table keeps only in-frame clones and is missing some. The repertoire has hundreds of thousands of clones, approximately 80% of them found once; the top ten carry 12%. This sample was included in a study of shared clonotypes between healthy human individuals. Overall study context: The cohort comprised a couple of women and a few men. Their ages spanned 18 to 49 years.

The sequence was obtained from a woman between 40 and 55 years old in good health. Some clones in this sample may be carry-over from other donors' samples. Specimen: PBMCs.

For the CDR3, the DNA is TGTGCCAGCAGCGTGCCACCGGGACAGGTTGCTGAAGCTTTCTTT. It is translated as CASSVPPGQVAEAFF. The genes are TRBV7-9 and TRBJ1-1; TRBD1 matches 8 bases. This CDR3 contains 15 residues. The germline gives CDR1 SEHNR, CDR2 FQNEAQ (reference sequence). The trim removed 5 bases at V and 6 bases at J, leaving 11 bases unmatched.